The 22 T cell receptor beta chains presented below share a single source sample, sequenced in a study of type 1 and type 2 diabetes patients. PCR was run on genomic DNA. Multiplex PCR with 30 forward and 13 reverse primers amplified the TCR beta CDR3. MiXCR, applied by TCRdb to the multiplex PCR reads, yields one record per CDR3 protein. The table lists 270,000 or so distinct CDR3 sequences, roughly 50% of them singletons. Sequenced sample: peripheral blood mononuclear cells (PBMCs). The origin of the receptors is a man aged 18 to 30 with type 2 diabetes.

The J gene is TRBJ2-7, the V gene TRBV7-9, with D perhaps assigned TRBD1 or TRBD2 (6 bases each). Trimming stripped 6 bases from V and 3 bases from J, with 21 bases between. The CDR3 consists of 16 residues. Germline V gene data show CDR1 as SEHNR and CDR2 as FQNEAQ (reference sequence). Here the CDR3 DNA reads TGTGCCAGCAGGGGGCCCACCGGGGGCGCAAACTACGAGCAGTACTTC. Its protein is CASRGPTGGANYEQYF.

This clonotype was picked up many times. The J gene is TRBJ2-7, the V gene TRBV29-1; the match to TRBD1 covers 8 bases. The V and J ends lost 7 bases and 7 bases, in that order; junction bases with no gene match: 12. This CDR3 comprises 13 residues. Germline loops: CDR1 SQVTM, CDR2 ANQGSEA. CDR3 protein: CSAGQGTGSEQYF. The CDR3 nucleotides read TGCAGCGCTGGACAGGGAACGGGTTCGGAGCAGTACTTC.

The V and J genes are TRBV2 and TRBJ1-6; TRBD1 might be the D (5 bases). The CDR3 length is 14 residues. Germline loops: CDR1 SNHLY, CDR2 FYNNEI. CDR3 sequence reads: CAGGITQYNSPLHF. The CDR3 DNA follows: TGTGCGGGGGGAATAACTCAATATAATTCACCCCTCCACTTT.

This clonotype was detected once. The V and J genes are TRBV4-2 and TRBJ2-5; maybe TRBD2 (7 bases). Trimming shortened V by 0 bases and J by 5 bases, and 16 bases separated the two germline ends. The CDR3 totals 16 residues. CDR1 and CDR2 (germline): LGHNA, YNFKEQ. CDR3 in amino acids: CASSQDGGGQEETQYF. DNA of the CDR3: TGTGCCAGCAGCCAAGATGGCGGGGGCCAGGAGGAGACCCAGTACTTC.

This clonotype showed up just a few times. This chain joins TRBV6-2 or TRBV6-3 and TRBJ2-7; D remains ambiguous. There are 15 residues in the CDR3. V lost 2 bases, J lost 5 bases, and 16 bases lay in between. The germline V gene encodes CDR1 MNHEY and CDR2 SVGEGT. The CDR3 loop reads CASSYNDRLFNEQYF. DNA of the CDR3: TGTGCCAGCAGTTACAATGACCGTTTATTCAACGAGCAGTACTTC.

This clonotype was seen only a few times. The gene calls are TRBV19 and TRBJ2-1, with D possibly called TRBD1 or TRBD2 (5 bases each). Trimming removed 6 bases at V and 6 bases at J, with 15 bases between. Germline V gene data show CDR1 as LNHDA and CDR2 as SQIVND (reference sequence). CDR3 length: 14 amino acids. The CDR3 here is CASSFPGRPNEQFF. In nucleotides, the CDR3 is TGTGCCAGTAGCTTCCCGGGACGCCCCAATGAGCAGTTCTTC.

The chain has TRBV19 and TRBJ2-7; possibly TRBD1 for D (5 bases). Germline V gene lookup returns CDR1 LNHDA and CDR2 SQIVND (reference sequence). The CDR3 contains 13 residues. With 9 bases removed from V and 4 bases from J, the gap between germline ends came to 16 bases. CDR3 nucleotides: TGTGCCAGCAGTTCGCTCGGACAATACGAGCAGTACTTC. This translates into CASSSLGQYEQYF.

The gene calls are TRBV30 and TRBJ2-7, with D perhaps TRBD1 (6 bases). CDR1 is GTSNPN, CDR2 SVGIG, per germline (reference sequence). The CDR3 consists of 12 residues. V was pared by 1 base and J by 4 bases, with 8 bases between. CDR3 nucleotide sequence: TGTGCCTGGAGTGACAGGGTTTACGAGCAGTACTTC. This encodes CAWSDRVYEQYF. The full variable domain, with the rest looked up from reference TRBV30 and TRBJ2-7, is SQTIHQWPATLVQPVGSPLSLECTVEGTSNPNLYWYRQAAGRGLQLLFYSVGIGQISSEVPQNLSASRPQDRQFILSSKKLLLSDSGFYLCAWSDRVYEQYFGPGTRLTVT.

V gene TRBV20-1 combines with J gene TRBJ1-4; tentative D call: TRBD1 (5 bases). This CDR3 contains 17 residues. Germline lookup yields CDR1 DFQATT and CDR2 SNEGSKA (reference sequence). V was clipped by 0 bases and J by 2 bases, with 16 bases between them. The CDR3 is CSARDRVGTYTNEKLFF. The CDR3, as DNA: TGCAGTGCTAGAGATCGTGTCGGGACTTACACTAATGAAAAACTGTTTTTT.

This clonotype was counted between two and nine times. The chain joins TRBV19 to TRBJ1-2; no reliable D call. The germline V and J ends were trimmed by 5 bases and 0 bases, with 10 bases remaining between them. This CDR3 is built from 14 residues. CDR1 LNHDA and CDR2 SQIVND come from the germline V gene (reference sequence). The CDR3 DNA follows: TGTGCCAGTAGTCTTCAGCCTACTAACTATGGCTACACCTTC. Its protein is CASSLQPTNYGYTF. The full variable domain, rest sourced from reference TRBV19 and TRBJ1-2, is DGGITQSPKYLFRKEGQNVTLSCEQNLNHDAMYWYRQDPGQGLRLIYYSQIVNDFQKGDIAEGYSVSREKKESFPLTVTSAQKNPTAFYLCASSLQPTNYGYTFGSGTRLTVV.

Here the CDR3 reads CASSISGQGTDTQYF. For the CDR3, the DNA is TGCGCCAGCAGTATCTCGGGACAGGGAACAGATACGCAGTATTTT. The chain couples TRBV5-1 to TRBJ2-3, with TRBD1 matching over 9 bases. Germline CDR1 SGHRS, CDR2 YFSETQ. There are 15 residues in the CDR3. Unmatched junction bases numbered 7, after V lost 5 bases and J lost 3 bases.

J is TRBJ2-3 and V is TRBV12-3 or TRBV12-4; TRBD2 agrees at 8 bases. CDR3 length: 15 amino acids. The V and J ends lost 6 bases and 4 bases, in that order; junction bases with no gene match: 9. The CDR3 coding sequence is TGTGCCAGCAGCAGCCCGGGACTAGGTCCAGATACGCAGTATTTT. Translation gives CASSSPGLGPDTQYF.

In this sample, this clonotype turned up once. CDR3 sequence reads: CASSGNTRWTEAFF. The CDR3 coding sequence is TGTGCCAGCAGCGGAAATACAAGGTGGACTGAAGCTTTCTTT. This chain connects TRBV5-5 to TRBJ1-1; D remains unclear. This CDR3 is built from 14 residues. V lost 4 bases, J lost 5 bases, and 15 bases lay in between. Germline V gene sequence: CDR1 SGHKS, CDR2 YYEKEE (reference sequence).

This clonotype appeared many times. The chain links TRBV30 to TRBJ2-2, with D hard to call. CDR1 and CDR2 (germline): GTSNPN, SVGIG (reference sequence). Trimming left V 2 bases short and J 7 bases short, with 11 bases between. This CDR3 comprises 13 residues. The CDR3 nucleotides are TGTGCCTGGAGTATGAAAGGGCACGGGGAGCTGTTTTTT. Translating it yields CAWSMKGHGELFF.

This clonotype was observed a handful of times. Written as DNA, the CDR3 is TGTGCCAGCAGTCCATACCCGGACCTACCGGATACGCAGTATTTT. Translated: CASSPYPDLPDTQYF. The chain combines TRBV7-3 with TRBJ2-3; D gene uncertain. The CDR3 extends over 15 amino acids. The V end lost 6 bases, the J end lost 6 bases, and 19 bases lay between the germline ends. The germline CDR1 and CDR2 sequences are SGHTA and FQGTGA.

The genes are TRBV7-3 and TRBJ2-3; TRBD2 aligns across 7 bases. V shed 5 bases and J 2 bases; nucleotides not matched to a gene: 10. Germline CDR1 reads SGHTA; CDR2 reads FQGTGA. This CDR3 has 16 amino acids. Here the CDR3 DNA reads TGTGCCAGCAGCGACCTACCTAGCGGACCCACAGATACGCAGTATTTT. It yields the protein CASSDLPSGPTDTQYF.

The chain employs TRBV6-5 and TRBJ2-7, with D possibly being TRBD2 (5 bases). CDR1 and CDR2 (germline): MNHEY, SVGAGI. CDR3 size: 13 residues. Trimming removed 7 bases from V and 4 bases from J, with 14 bases in between. CDR3 nucleotide sequence: TGTGCCAGCACGACGGGAATCGGTTACGAGCAGTACTTC. Its translation is CASTTGIGYEQYF.

The chain combines TRBV28 with TRBJ1-2; D not certain. Between the trimmed V and J ends, which lost 7 bases and 7 bases, there was a span of 13 bases. There are 12 residues in the CDR3. Looked up from germline, CDR1 is MDHEN and CDR2 is SYDVKM. The DNA of the CDR3 is TGTGCCAGCAAGGCGGGCTTGAGTGGCTACACCTTC. Protein product: CASKAGLSGYTF.

This clonotype was counted ten times or more. V gene TRBV7-3 combines with J gene TRBJ1-1, with a possible D match to TRBD1 (5 bases). This CDR3 has 12 residues. The V and J ends lost 4 bases and 4 bases respectively, with 7 bases between them. Germline V gives CDR1 SGHTA, CDR2 FQGTGA. CDR3 coding DNA: TGTGCCAGCAGCTCGGGGGGCACTGAAGCTTTCTTT. Its protein is CASSSGGTEAFF.

The CDR3 loop is CSVRMETQYF. The CDR3 DNA is TGCAGCGTCCGAATGGAGACCCAGTACTTC. The chain joins TRBV29-1 to TRBJ2-5; no reliable D call. Germline V lookup: CDR1 SQVTM, CDR2 ANQGSEA. Trimming took off 6 bases at V and 5 bases at J, with 7 bases between the two ends. The CDR3 loop spans 10 amino acids. Full variable domain (outside the CDR3, taken from reference TRBV29-1 and TRBJ2-5): SAVISQKPSRDICQRGTSLTIQCQVDSQVTMMFWYRQQPGQSLTLIATANQGSEATYESGFVIDKFPISRPNLTFSTLTVSNMSPEDSSIYLCSVRMETQYFGPGTRLLVL.

As regards this clonotype: Without the conserved terminal phenylalanine or tryptophan, this CDR3 likely stems from a read error. The CDR3 DNA is TGCAGCGCAGGGACAGGGATAAACACTGAAGCTTTCTCT. It codes for CSAGTGINTEAFS. The chain carries TRBV29-1 and TRBJ1-1; TRBD1 matches at 9 bases. Per germline, CDR1 SQVTM and CDR2 ANQGSEA. V dropped 7 bases and J dropped 2; count of bases not matched to a gene: 5. This CDR3 comprises 13 residues.

The chain links TRBV20-1 to TRBJ2-5; tentatively, D is TRBD1 or TRBD2 (6 bases each). The V gene lost 2 bases and the J gene lost 5 bases, with 21 bases spanning the gap. Germline values: CDR1 DFQATT, CDR2 SNEGSKA (reference sequence). The CDR3 spans 16 residues. This CDR3 is CSARKGGSGGGETQYF. DNA for the CDR3: TGCAGTGCTAGAAAAGGGGGTAGCGGAGGTGGGGAGACCCAGTACTTC.